The entry below describes one TCR beta chain. Its antigen is not known. The data were obtained in a study of cytomegalovirus exposure and HLA in healthy donors. About the research overall: Inside one of the first data releases sat about 85 million unique TCRs taken from HLA-typed donors.

Study-wide points: There were under 200 TCR beta chains listed as cytomegalovirus-associated. Immune exposure information available was restricted to CMV serostatus.

The CDR3 totals 13 residues. In germline, CDR1 is SNHLY, CDR2 FYNNEI. Trimming cost V 7 bases and J 7 bases; bases outside gene matches: 7. The study ran its PCR with 60 Vbeta and 13 Jbeta primers. Produced via immunoSEQ multiplex PCR; TCRdb's table is partial and in-frame only. There are more than 75,000 clones in the sample; 80% to 90% occur only once, and about 2.5% lies in the top ten. Sequenced material: PBMCs. V and J are TRBV2 and TRBJ2-1; 7 positions match TRBD2. This clonotype was obtained from a man aged 18 to 35 in good health and CMV-seronegative. CDR3 DNA: TGTGCCAGCACCTCCGAACTAGCGAATGAGCAGTTCTTC. It is translated as CASTSELANEQFF.